A single sample is the source of the 5 T cell receptor beta chains below, sequenced in a study of identical twins. TCRdb re-derived calls from the 5' RACE reads in MiXCR, one entry per CDR3 protein. The table records 650,000 to 750,000 distinct CDR3 sequences, approximately 22% of them present only once. The same data also went into a second study, on T cells expressing NK-cell markers.

Sequencing used PBMCs. The source is a young woman in good health.

This chain joins TRBV5-5 and TRBJ1-1; TRBD1 agrees at 8 bases. Germline CDR1 reads SGHKS; CDR2 reads YYEKEE (reference sequence). Losses at the gene ends were 4 bases for V and 0 bases for J; bases not matched to a gene: 11. The CDR3 is made up of 17 amino acids. CDR3 DNA: TGTGCCAGCAGCCTGTGGGACAGGCGAAGGATGAACACTGAAGCTTTCTTT. Translated: CASSLWDRRRMNTEAFF.

This clonotype was found a few times. This chain uses TRBV7-9 with TRBJ1-4; D is possibly TRBD1 (6 bases). Looked up from germline, CDR1 is SEHNR and CDR2 is FQNEAQ (reference sequence). V lost 7 bases, J lost 3 bases, and 15 bases lay in between. The CDR3 consists of 15 residues. CDR3 sequence reads: CASTPLTGSNEKLFF. CDR3 nucleotides: TGTGCCAGCACCCCTCTCACAGGGTCTAATGAAAAACTGTTTTTT.

This clonotype has more than one count but fewer than ten. The genes are TRBV20-1 and TRBJ2-5; 8 nucleotides agree with TRBD2. CDR3 length: 14 residues. Trimming cost V 6 bases and J 4 bases; bases outside gene matches: 10. From germline, CDR1 is DFQATT and CDR2 SNEGSKA (reference sequence). The CDR3 nucleotides read TGCAGTGCCAGGACTAGCAGGGAGGTAGAGACCCAGTACTTC. Its protein product is CSARTSREVETQYF.

The chain links TRBV29-1 to TRBJ2-5; D gene ambiguous. There are 12 residues in the CDR3. Deletions cut 3 bases from V and 5 bases from J, with 10 bases between. CDR1 is SQVTM, CDR2 ANQGSEA, per germline. Here the CDR3 reads CSVEVLTETQYF. CDR3 sequence (DNA): TGCAGCGTTGAGGTTTTAACGGAGACCCAGTACTTC. The full variable domain, completed using reference TRBV29-1 and TRBJ2-5, is SAVISQKPSRDICQRGTSLTIQCQVDSQVTMMFWYRQQPGQSLTLIATANQGSEATYESGFVIDKFPISRPNLTFSTLTVSNMSPEDSSIYLCSVEVLTETQYFGPGTRLLVL.

This clonotype showed up just a few times. This rearrangement joins TRBV6-5 to TRBJ1-5; no clear D gene. The CDR3 spans 12 residues. Germline V CDR1 and CDR2: MNHEY, SVGAGI. Trimming took 7 bases from V and 6 from J, leaving 10 bases between them. CDR3 bases: TGTGCCAGCAAGGGCCTCAGTCAGCCCCAGCATTTT. This codes for CASKGLSQPQHF.